Detailed here is one T cell receptor beta chain. Its cognate antigen is unknown. This sample is part of a study of cytomegalovirus exposure and HLA in healthy donors. Whole-study results and caveats: Reportedly, cytomegalovirus status was diagnosed with high sensitivity and specificity. HLA alleles were associated with 17,000 or so TCR beta sequences in a later analysis at 0.05 false discovery rate.

PCR primers comprised 60 Vbeta and 13 Jbeta primers. Sequencing was performed with immunoSEQ multiplex PCR; in TCRdb, only in-frame clones are kept and a portion is missing. Found here are around 150,000 clones, roughly 80% of them singletons; the top ten hold about 7%. V was shortened by 1 base and J by 2 bases, with 6 bases between the two germline ends. The CDR3 runs 13 residues. CDR1 and CDR2 from the germline V gene are MGHRA and YSYEKL. Healthy bone marrow donors formed the donor group. The receptor comes from a woman in her thirties in good health and CMV-seropositive. V usage is TRBV4-1 and J usage is TRBJ2-7; D may be TRBD1 (5 bases). Sequenced: PBMCs. CDR3 protein: CASSQARAYEQYF. The CDR3 DNA reads TGCGCCAGCAGCCAAGCCAGGGCCTACGAGCAGTACTTC.